These 6 T cell receptor beta chains were all obtained from the same sample, sequenced in a study of shared clonotypes between healthy human individuals. Naive CD8 cells, CD45RO-negative and positively selected for CCR7, excluded terminally differentiated effector memory CD45RA+ cells. TCRdb's table, derived via immunoSEQ multiplex PCR, lists solely in-frame clones and lacks some. The repertoire consists of around 700,000 clones, with about 90% occurring once and the leading ten covering approximately 25%. The sequenced sample consisted of naive CD8+ T cells sorted from blood. The receptor set was obtained from a man under 40 in good health.

The chain combines TRBV10-1 with TRBJ2-1; D gene uncertain. CDR1 is WNHNN and CDR2 is SYGVQD in the germline V gene (reference sequence). V gave up 4 bases and J gave up 0 bases, with 16 bases separating them. The CDR3 sequence is 17 residues long. CDR3 region: CASSGPYEETSYNEQFF. CDR3 DNA sequence: TGCGCCAGCAGTGGCCCCTACGAGGAGACCTCCTACAATGAGCAGTTCTTC.

V usage is TRBV19 and J usage is TRBJ1-1; 8 bases map to TRBD1. The J segment lost 0 bases and the V segment lost 5 bases, leaving 8 bases of the junction unmatched. The germline V gene has CDR1 LNHDA and CDR2 SQIVND (reference sequence). The CDR3 runs 16 residues. CDR3 amino acids: CASSLRTGKLNTEAFF. CDR3 nucleotides: TGTGCCAGTAGTCTCAGGACAGGGAAATTGAACACTGAAGCTTTCTTT.

As regards this clone: This CDR3 is also generated by other DNA sequences in the sample. The chain is built from TRBV4-1 and TRBJ2-7; 7 bases line up with TRBD1. V dropped 1 base and J dropped 4; count of bases not matched to a gene: 4. Germline V gene lookup returns CDR1 MGHRA and CDR2 YSYEKL. CDR3 length: 14 residues. This CDR3 is CASSQGQGVYEQYF. Here the CDR3 DNA reads TGCGCCAGCAGCCAAGGGCAGGGGGTATACGAGCAGTACTTC.

This sequence joins TRBV11-2 and TRBJ2-7, with D perhaps assigned TRBD1 or TRBD2 (5 bases each). Trimming removed 5 bases at V and 2 bases at J, with 13 bases between. CDR1 SGHAT and CDR2 FQNNGV come from the germline V gene. This CDR3 spans 14 amino acids. In DNA, the CDR3 is TGTGCCAGCAGCCAAGAATTGGGGGCCTACGAGCAGTACTTC. It is translated as CASSQELGAYEQYF.

CDR3: CASSFGDRGYNEQFF. The CDR3 DNA is TGCGCCAGCAGCTTTGGGGACAGGGGATACAATGAGCAGTTCTTC. The chain employs TRBV5-1 and TRBJ2-1; 10 nucleotides align to TRBD1. Germline values: CDR1 SGHRS, CDR2 YFSETQ. This CDR3 is 15 amino acids long. With V trimmed by 2 bases and J by 4 bases, 3 bases remained unmatched.

The V and J genes are TRBV9 and TRBJ2-5; tentative D call: TRBD1 (5 bases). The V end lost 6 bases, the J end lost 0 bases, and 9 bases lay between the germline ends. CDR1 SGDLS and CDR2 YYNGEE come from the germline V gene. The CDR3 has 13 residues. The CDR3 DNA reads as TGTGCCAGCAATAAGGACAACCAAGAGACCCAGTACTTC. Translation gives CASNKDNQETQYF.